Listed here are 19 T cell receptor beta chains from one sample, sequenced in a study of T cells in Graves' hyperthyroidism and ophthalmopathy. TCR beta CDR3 regions were amplified from RNA. The TCR CDR3 first-round RT-PCR relied on the HTBI primer set. TCRdb re-derived calls from the multiplex PCR reads in MiXCR, one entry per CDR3 protein. The top ten hold under 8.5% of the sample, which has some 770,000 distinct CDR3 sequences, 15% to 20% seen once. The sample consisted of blood. The receptors shown here come from a man between 18 and 35 years old with Graves' hyperthyroidism.

This clonotype came up many times. The chain uses TRBV27 and TRBJ1-5; D uncertain. Germline V CDR1 and CDR2: MNHEY, SMNVEV (reference sequence). This CDR3 contains 13 residues. V lost 3 bases to trimming and J lost 1 base, with 4 bases between them. CDR3 region: CASSFSSNQPQHF. CDR3 in DNA: TGTGCCAGCAGTTTTTCCAGCAATCAGCCCCAGCATTTT.

This clonotype was observed a few times. The rearrangement links TRBV7-9 to TRBJ2-7; no firm D call. The germline CDR1 and CDR2 sequences are SEHNR and FQNEAQ (reference sequence). Trimming shortened V by 5 bases and J by 3 bases, and 17 bases separated the two germline ends. The CDR3 spans 15 residues. The CDR3 spells CASSGWGIRGYEQYF. The CDR3, as DNA: TGTGCCAGCAGCGGCTGGGGAATTCGTGGCTACGAGCAGTACTTC.

This clonotype occurred many times. The chain employs TRBV20-1 and TRBJ2-5, with TRBD2 matching over 13 bases. The CDR3 runs 16 residues. Trimming at V came to 3 bases and at J to 0 bases, leaving 4 bases not matched to a gene. Germline lookup yields CDR1 DFQATT and CDR2 SNEGSKA (reference sequence). CDR3 in amino acids: CSARGLAGRHQETQYF. CDR3 in DNA: TGCAGTGCTAGGGGACTAGCGGGAAGGCACCAAGAGACCCAGTACTTC.

For this clonotype: It may be a read error: a sequence one base away is much more abundant. CDR3 region: CSVESWFTSGSLTYNEQSF. The CDR3 bases are TGCAGCGTTGAATCCTGGTTCACTAGCGGGAGCCTCACCTACAATGAGCAGTCCTTC. The chain is built from TRBV29-1 and TRBJ2-1; 11 nucleotides match TRBD2. Germline CDR1 SQVTM, CDR2 ANQGSEA. The CDR3 length is 19 residues.

The table lists this clonotype with a few counts. The rearrangement joins TRBV30 to TRBJ2-3; the match to TRBD1 covers 12 bases. Trimming removed 4 bases from V and 5 bases from J; junction bases left unmatched: 7. CDR3 size: 15 residues. CDR1 and CDR2 (germline): GTSNPN, SVGIG (reference sequence). CDR3 coding DNA: TGTGCCTGGACCTCCGGGACAGGGGGCAAAGATACGCAGTATTTT. It specifies CAWTSGTGGKDTQYF.

This clonotype has a handful of counts. This chain links TRBV12-3 or TRBV12-4 with TRBJ2-1; D possibly corresponds to TRBD2 (6 bases). This CDR3 region has 14 residues. Trimming took 6 bases from V and 9 from J, leaving 18 bases between them. The CDR3 region is CASSLWGRRGEQFF. The CDR3 DNA is TGTGCCAGCAGCTTATGGGGGAGGCGGGGTGAGCAGTTCTTC.

This clonotype came up many times. The genes are TRBV11-3 and TRBJ1-1; perhaps TRBD1 as D (5 bases). Per germline, CDR1 SGHNT and CDR2 YENEEA. This CDR3 is built from 15 residues. The V gene lost 5 bases and the J gene lost 11 bases, with 24 bases spanning the gap. The CDR3 reads CASSAPVGRDHRAFF. As DNA, the CDR3 is TGTGCCAGCAGCGCCCCAGTGGGCAGGGACCATCGGGCTTTCTTT.

This clonotype was seen repeatedly, ten times or more. V is TRBV11-2 and J is TRBJ1-1; no firm D call. Germline CDR1 SGHAT, CDR2 FQNNGV. CDR3 length: 16 amino acids. The V gene lost 3 bases and the J gene lost 0 bases, with 14 bases spanning the gap. The CDR3, as DNA: TGTGCCAGCAGCTTGCGGGTTCCTCAAATGAACACTGAAGCTTTCTTT. This codes for CASSLRVPQMNTEAFF.

This chain connects TRBV2 to TRBJ1-2, with D possibly being TRBD1 (5 bases). Trimming shortened V by 8 bases and J by 6 bases, and 19 bases separated the two germline ends. The CDR3 contains 14 residues. The V gene's germline CDR1 is SNHLY and CDR2 FYNNEI. CDR3 DNA: TGTGCCAGCCGACTACAGGAGGGTATCCATGGCTACACCTTC. Translation: CASRLQEGIHGYTF. The full variable domain, in which reference TRBV2 and TRBJ1-2 provide the parts outside the CDR3, is EPEVTQTPSHQVTQMGQEVILRCVPISNHLYFYWYRQILGQKVEFLVSFYNNEISEKSEIFDDQFSVERPDGSNFTLKIRSTKLEDSAMYFCASRLQEGIHGYTFGSGTRLTVV.

This clonotype was detected a few times. The genes are TRBV28 and TRBJ2-7; 11 positions agree with TRBD2. Germline trimming cut 3 bases from V and 3 bases from J; bases unmatched to any gene: 7. The CDR3 extends over 16 amino acids. Germline lookup yields CDR1 MDHEN and CDR2 SYDVKM. CDR3 sequence (DNA): TGTGCCAGCAGTTTGCCTGGGACTAGCGGAGACTACGAGCAGTACTTC. This sequence encodes CASSLPGTSGDYEQYF.

This clonotype was picked up many times. The chain carries TRBV20-1 and TRBJ2-3, with a tentative D call TRBD2 (6 bases). CDR1 is DFQATT and CDR2 is SNEGSKA in the germline V gene (reference sequence). Trimming cost V 6 bases and J 5 bases, with 15 bases left between them. This CDR3 is 13 amino acids long. The CDR3 loop is CSAPKGRIDTQYF. CDR3 DNA sequence: TGCAGTGCACCCAAAGGGAGGATAGATACGCAGTATTTT.

This clonotype has more than one count but fewer than ten. The chain uses TRBV14 and TRBJ2-1; D gene ambiguous. Germline V CDR1 and CDR2: SGHDN, FVKESK. The CDR3 is made up of 11 amino acids. Trimming removed 8 bases at V and 7 bases at J, with 9 bases between. The CDR3 sequence: CASGPMNEQFF. CDR3 nucleotide sequence: TGTGCCAGCGGCCCCATGAATGAGCAGTTCTTC.

In its sample, this clonotype was seen a few times. V usage is TRBV30 and J usage is TRBJ2-3; D may be TRBD1 (5 bases). Germline CDR1 reads GTSNPN; CDR2 reads SVGIG (reference sequence). This CDR3 is built from 11 residues. Trimming removed 5 bases at V and 6 bases at J, with 9 bases between. This chain's CDR3 is CAWGPGDTQYF. The CDR3 DNA sequence: TGTGCCTGGGGTCCAGGGGATACGCAGTATTTT.

The chain carries TRBV27 and TRBJ2-7; TRBD1 matches at 7 bases. Per germline, CDR1 MNHEY and CDR2 SMNVEV (reference sequence). J was trimmed by 6 bases and V by 0 bases; bases with no gene match: 5. The CDR3 is 14 amino acids. DNA for the CDR3: TGTGCCAGCAGTTTATCGACCACAGGGGTCGAGCAGTACTTC. It specifies CASSLSTTGVEQYF.

This clonotype was counted many times. This chain uses TRBV7-9 with TRBJ2-3, with 10 bases that match TRBD2. In germline, CDR1 is SEHNR, CDR2 FQNEAQ (reference sequence). This CDR3 has 19 amino acids. The V and J ends lost 5 bases and 2 bases, in that order; junction bases with no gene match: 16. CDR3 nucleotides: TGTGCCAGCAGCCGCCTTCGGCCTAGCGGGAGTAGGAACACAGATACGCAGTATTTT. Its protein is CASSRLRPSGSRNTDTQYF.

This clonotype has ten or more counts. The chain couples TRBV12-3 or TRBV12-4 to TRBJ1-1; D gene ambiguous. There are 13 residues in the CDR3. The V and J ends lost 1 base and 4 bases respectively, with 7 bases between them. CDR3: CASSLVQATEAFF. CDR3 DNA: TGTGCCAGCAGTTTAGTTCAGGCCACTGAAGCTTTCTTT.

The V call is TRBV29-1, the J call TRBJ2-5; D is unresolved. The CDR3 has 16 residues. Trimming shortened V by 1 base and J by 6 bases, and 21 bases separated the two germline ends. Germline CDR1 SQVTM, CDR2 ANQGSEA. The CDR3 is CSVEGLGYRLGKTQYF. The CDR3 region has the DNA TGCAGCGTTGAAGGATTGGGCTATCGGCTGGGGAAGACCCAGTACTTC.

A few counts support this clonotype. The genes are TRBV28 and TRBJ2-1; 13 bases match TRBD2. J lost 9 bases, V lost 5 bases, and 10 bases had no gene match. The CDR3 is 16 residues long. The germline V gene encodes CDR1 MDHEN and CDR2 SYDVKM. The CDR3: CASSSTSGRGTGEQFF. In DNA form, the CDR3 reads TGTGCCAGCAGTAGTACTAGCGGGAGGGGAACGGGTGAGCAGTTCTTC.

In regard to this clonotype: A much bigger clone sits one base away, suggesting this may be a read error. The chain recombines TRBV6-1 with TRBJ2-7; 10 nucleotides agree with TRBD2. After removal of 10 bases from V and 4 bases from J, the junction contained 19 bases not matched to a gene. Germline CDR1 reads MNHNS; CDR2 reads SASEGT. The CDR3 runs to 17 residues. CDR3 DNA sequence: TGTGCCAACCTAGACTCAAGCAAGCGGGAGGGCCTGTACGAGCAGTACGTC. Protein sequence: CANLDSSKREGLYEQYV.